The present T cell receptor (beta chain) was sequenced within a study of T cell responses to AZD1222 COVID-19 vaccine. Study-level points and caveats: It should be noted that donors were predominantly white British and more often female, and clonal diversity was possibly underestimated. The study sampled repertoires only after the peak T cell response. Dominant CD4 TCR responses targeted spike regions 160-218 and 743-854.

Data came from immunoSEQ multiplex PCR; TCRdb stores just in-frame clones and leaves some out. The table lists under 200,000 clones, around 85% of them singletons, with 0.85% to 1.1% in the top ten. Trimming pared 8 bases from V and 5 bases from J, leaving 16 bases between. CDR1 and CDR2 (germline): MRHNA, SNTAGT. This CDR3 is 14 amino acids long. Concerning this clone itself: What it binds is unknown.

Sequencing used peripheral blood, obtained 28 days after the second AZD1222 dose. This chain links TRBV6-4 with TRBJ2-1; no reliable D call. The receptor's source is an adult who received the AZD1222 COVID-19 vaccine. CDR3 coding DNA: TGTGCCAGCGCTCCCGGCTCCAGCCACAATGAGCAGTTCTTC. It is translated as CASAPGSSHNEQFF.